Listed below are T cell receptor beta chains from one sample, sequenced in a study of CXCR3-negative and CXCR3-positive naive CD8 T cells. From its re-call of the 5' RACE reads, TCRdb lists each CDR3 protein once, without DNA. This sample's table reports approximately 83,000 distinct CDR3 sequences. Sequencing was done on a sample of naive CXCR3- CD8+ T cells from blood. Receptors were obtained from a human donor in good health. Some clones in this sample may be carry-over from other donors' samples. Each CDR3 is given with its conserved first and last residue.

TRBJ2-1	TRBV6-4	CASSEIGGGHEQFF
TRBJ2-3	TRBV20-1	CSASPRENTDTQYF
TRBJ2-1	TRBV6-5	CASSYESSGIGDEQFF
TRBJ2-7	TRBV7-6	CATAAGPRRYEQYF
TRBJ2-1	TRBV5-1	CASSDMTSGRWNEQFF
TRBJ2-3	TRBV5-1	CASSLATQHYRDTQYF
TRBJ2-1	TRBV9	CASSDSKQWDGGYNEQLF
TRBJ2-1	TRBV7-6	CASNAGTNDEQFF
TRBJ1-2	TRBV5-1	CASSPGQNYGYTF
TRBJ2-7	TRBV5-5	CASSLAAGSYEQYF
TRBJ1-1	TRBV3-1	CASSQANDRSWHTEAFF
TRBJ2-1	TRBV7-9	CASISPTGIDEQFF
TRBJ2-7	TRBV20-1	CSAGRGTEFVYEQYF
TRBJ1-1	TRBV4-1	CASSQDRSGSDTEAFF
TRBJ2-1	TRBV7-9	CASSPIEGASYNEQFF
TRBJ1-1	TRBV29-1	CSVAPGLTTLEAFF
TRBJ2-1	TRBV28	CASSLTSGGGEQFF
TRBJ2-1	TRBV7-2	CASSSTSGGIDEQFF
TRBJ2-1	TRBV14	CASSLLSNEQFF
TRBJ1-1	TRBV13	CASSSRTVNTEAFF
TRBJ2-1	TRBV6-2/TRBV6-3	CASSYFPGNEQFF
TRBJ1-2	TRBV6-6	CASSTGTGGTNYGYTF
TRBJ2-7	TRBV28	CASSLGRGAPREQYF
TRBJ2-1	TRBV19	CASSSTGSSYNEQFF
TRBJ2-1	TRBV28	CASGTPESTANEQFF
TRBJ2-1	TRBV9	CASSVVLGGGNEQFF
TRBJ2-1	TRBV3-1	CASSQDPLLAPSYNEQFF
TRBJ2-7	TRBV27	CASSLRIGVEQYF
TRBJ2-2	TRBV14	CASSQLPGQDTGELFF
TRBJ2-3	TRBV28	CASSLGARLASKHTDTQYF
TRBJ1-2	TRBV29-1	CSVDPSTNYGYTF
TRBJ2-3	TRBV12-3/TRBV12-4	CASSPTGTTDTQYF
TRBJ2-5	TRBV11-2	CASSFEGGGTQYF
TRBJ2-3	TRBV4-1	CASSGRHSTSTDTQYF
TRBJ1-1	TRBV5-1	CASSLVLGTEAFF
TRBJ1-6	TRBV9	CASSVEGNNSPLHF
TRBJ2-7	TRBV19	CASSIRTAYEQYF
TRBJ1-1	TRBV6-4	CASSADSGGGREAFF
TRBJ2-3	TRBV18	CAGSPQGTTDTQYF